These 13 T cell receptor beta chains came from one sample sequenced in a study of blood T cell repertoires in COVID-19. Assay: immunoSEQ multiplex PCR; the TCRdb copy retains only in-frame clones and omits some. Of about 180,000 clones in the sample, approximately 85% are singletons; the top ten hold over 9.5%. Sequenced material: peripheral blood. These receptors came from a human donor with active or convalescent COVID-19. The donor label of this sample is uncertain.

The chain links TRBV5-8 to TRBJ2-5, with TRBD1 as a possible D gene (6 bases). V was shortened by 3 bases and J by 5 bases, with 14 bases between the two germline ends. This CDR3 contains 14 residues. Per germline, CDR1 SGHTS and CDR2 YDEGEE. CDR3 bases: TGTGCCAGCAGCTCACCGGGACAAGTTGAGACCCAGTACTTC. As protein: CASSSPGQVETQYF. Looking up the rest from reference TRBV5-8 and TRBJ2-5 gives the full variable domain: EAGVTQSPTHLIKTRGQQATLRCSPISGHTSVYWYQQALGLGLQFLLWYDEGEERNRGNFPPRFSGRQFPNYSSELNVNALELEDSALYLCASSSPGQVETQYFGPGTRLLVL.

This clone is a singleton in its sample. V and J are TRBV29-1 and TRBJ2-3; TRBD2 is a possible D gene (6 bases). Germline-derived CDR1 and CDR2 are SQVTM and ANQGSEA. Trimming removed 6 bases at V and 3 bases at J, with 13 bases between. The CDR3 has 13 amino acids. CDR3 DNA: TGCAGCGTGCGGGGATTACATACAGATACGCAGTATTTT. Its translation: CSVRGLHTDTQYF.

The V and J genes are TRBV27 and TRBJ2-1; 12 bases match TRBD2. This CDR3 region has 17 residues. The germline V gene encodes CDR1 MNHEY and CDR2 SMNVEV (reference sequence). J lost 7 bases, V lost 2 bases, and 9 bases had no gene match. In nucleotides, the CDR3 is TGTGCCAGCAGTTTACTAGCGGGAGGGGATGTTTGGAATGAGCAGTTCTTC. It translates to CASSLLAGGDVWNEQFF.

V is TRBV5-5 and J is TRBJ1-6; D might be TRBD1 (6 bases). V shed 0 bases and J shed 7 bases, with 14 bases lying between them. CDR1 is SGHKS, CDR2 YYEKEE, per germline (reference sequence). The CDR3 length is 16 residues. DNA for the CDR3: TGTGCCAGCAGCTTGGGAGGGGGGGCGCCGAATTCACCCCTCCACTTT. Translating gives CASSLGGGAPNSPLHF.

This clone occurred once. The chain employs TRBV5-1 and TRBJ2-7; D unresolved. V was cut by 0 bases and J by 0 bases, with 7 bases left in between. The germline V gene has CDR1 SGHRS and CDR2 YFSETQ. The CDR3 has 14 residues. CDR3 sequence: CASSLGPSSYEQYF. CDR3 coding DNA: TGCGCCAGCAGCTTGGGCCCGAGCTCCTACGAGCAGTACTTC.

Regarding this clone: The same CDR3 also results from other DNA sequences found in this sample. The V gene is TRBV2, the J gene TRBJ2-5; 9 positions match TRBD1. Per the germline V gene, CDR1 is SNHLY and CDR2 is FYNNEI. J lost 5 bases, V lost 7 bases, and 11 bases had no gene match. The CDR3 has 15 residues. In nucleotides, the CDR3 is TGTGCCAGCACCTATCCCGGGACAGGGAAGGAGACCCAGTACTTC. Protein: CASTYPGTGKETQYF.

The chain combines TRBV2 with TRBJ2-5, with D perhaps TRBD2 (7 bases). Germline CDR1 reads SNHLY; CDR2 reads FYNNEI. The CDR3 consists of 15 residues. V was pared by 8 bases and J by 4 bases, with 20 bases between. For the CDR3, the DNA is TGTGCCAGCGATCGAGCGGGACACCTTGTAGAGACCCAGTACTTC. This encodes CASDRAGHLVETQYF. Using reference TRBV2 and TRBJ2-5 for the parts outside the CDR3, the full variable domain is EPEVTQTPSHQVTQMGQEVILRCVPISNHLYFYWYRQILGQKVEFLVSFYNNEISEKSEIFDDQFSVERPDGSNFTLKIRSTKLEDSAMYFCASDRAGHLVETQYFGPGTRLLVL.

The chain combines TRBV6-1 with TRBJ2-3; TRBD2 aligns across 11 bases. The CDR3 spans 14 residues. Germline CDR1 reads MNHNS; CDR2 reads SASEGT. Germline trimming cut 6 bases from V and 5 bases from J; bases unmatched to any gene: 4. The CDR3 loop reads CASSKGLAEDTQYF. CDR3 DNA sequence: TGTGCCAGCAGCAAGGGACTAGCGGAAGATACGCAGTATTTT.

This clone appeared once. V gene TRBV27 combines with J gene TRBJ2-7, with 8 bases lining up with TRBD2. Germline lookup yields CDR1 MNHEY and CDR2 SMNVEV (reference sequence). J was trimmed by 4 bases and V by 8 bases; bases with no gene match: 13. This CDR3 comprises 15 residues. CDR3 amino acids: CASSSGGVLSYEQYF. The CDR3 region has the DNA TGTGCCAGCTCCTCGGGGGGGGTATTATCGTACGAGCAGTACTTC.

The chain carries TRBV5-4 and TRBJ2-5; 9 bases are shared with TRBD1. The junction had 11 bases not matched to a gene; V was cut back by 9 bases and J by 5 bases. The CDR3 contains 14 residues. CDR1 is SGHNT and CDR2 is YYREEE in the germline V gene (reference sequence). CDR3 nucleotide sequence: TGTGCCACGGTCAGTACAGGGGGCTCGGAGACCCAGTACTTC. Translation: CATVSTGGSETQYF.

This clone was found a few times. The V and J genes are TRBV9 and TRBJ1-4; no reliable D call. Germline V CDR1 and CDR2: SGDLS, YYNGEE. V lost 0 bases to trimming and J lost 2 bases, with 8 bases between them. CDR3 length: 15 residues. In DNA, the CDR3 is TGTGCCAGCAGCGTAGATGGAGGGACTAATGAAAAACTGTTTTTT. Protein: CASSVDGGTNEKLFF.

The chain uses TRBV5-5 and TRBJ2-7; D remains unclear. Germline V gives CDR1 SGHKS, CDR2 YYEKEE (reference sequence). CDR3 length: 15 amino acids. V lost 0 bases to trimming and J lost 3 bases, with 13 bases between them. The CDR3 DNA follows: TGTGCCAGCAGCTTGGCGGTGAATCCGGGCTACGAGCAGTACTTC. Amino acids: CASSLAVNPGYEQYF.

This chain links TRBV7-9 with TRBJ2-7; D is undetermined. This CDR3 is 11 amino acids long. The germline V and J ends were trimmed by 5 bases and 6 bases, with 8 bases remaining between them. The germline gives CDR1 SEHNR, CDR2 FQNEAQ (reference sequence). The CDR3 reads CASSPQAEQYF. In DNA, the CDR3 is TGTGCCAGCAGCCCCCAAGCCGAGCAGTACTTC.